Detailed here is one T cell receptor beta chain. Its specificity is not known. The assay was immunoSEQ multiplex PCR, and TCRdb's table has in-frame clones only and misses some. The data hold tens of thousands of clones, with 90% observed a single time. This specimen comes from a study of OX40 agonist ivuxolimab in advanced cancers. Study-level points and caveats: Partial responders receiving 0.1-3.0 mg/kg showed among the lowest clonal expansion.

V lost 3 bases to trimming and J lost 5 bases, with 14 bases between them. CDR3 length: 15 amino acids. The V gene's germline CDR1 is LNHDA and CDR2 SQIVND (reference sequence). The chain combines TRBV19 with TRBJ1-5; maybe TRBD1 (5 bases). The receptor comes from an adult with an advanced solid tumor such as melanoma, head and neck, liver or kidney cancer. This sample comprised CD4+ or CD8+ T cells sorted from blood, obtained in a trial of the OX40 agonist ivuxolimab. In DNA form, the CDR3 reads TGTGCCAGTAGTATCGGCAGGGATGATGATCAGCCCCAGCATTTT. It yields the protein CASSIGRDDDQPQHF.